These T cell receptor beta chains were read from a single sample in a study of blood T cell repertoires in COVID-19. TCRdb's copy holds only in-frame clones and misses some; the assay was immunoSEQ multiplex PCR. The sample yields about 240,000 clones, roughly nine tenths seen once. Sequencing used peripheral blood. The source is a man between 60 and 70 years old with acute or convalescent COVID-19. The CDR3 runs from the conserved cysteine through the conserved F or W. The order of the fields is D gene, J gene, clone size, V gene, CDR3 protein, CDR3 DNA. D genes are given only for firm matches. Part of the rows lack a size; the others show once, few, many or a class for expanded clones.

TRBD1 | TRBJ1-1 | NA | TRBV28 | CASSSYRGPVAEAFF | TGTGCCAGCAGTAGCTACAGGGGGCCTGTCGCTGAAGCTTTCTTT
TRBD1 | TRBJ2-5 | once | TRBV11-1 | CASSLTGAGETQYF | TGTGCCAGCAGCCTTACAGGGGCAGGGGAGACCCAGTACTTC
TRBD1 | TRBJ1-2 | NA | TRBV30 | CAWSEDRGYGYTF | TGTGCCTGGAGTGAGGACAGGGGCTATGGCTACACCTTC
NA | TRBJ2-1 | NA | TRBV7-8 | CASSRPYNEQFF | TGTGCCAGCAGCCGACCTTACAATGAGCAGTTCTTC
TRBD1 | TRBJ2-5 | NA | TRBV2 | CASSFDRGYGTQYF | TGTGCCAGCAGTTTCGACAGGGGGTATGGGACCCAGTACTTC
NA | TRBJ1-3 | NA | TRBV7-2 | CASSLAWRVSGNTIYF | TGTGCCAGCAGCTTAGCGTGGAGGGTCTCTGGAAACACCATATATTTT
NA | TRBJ2-7 | once | TRBV2 | CASSEAGPPYEQYF | TGTGCCAGCAGTGAAGCGGGGCCCCCCTACGAGCAGTACTTC
NA | TRBJ1-4 | NA | TRBV19 | CASRTDSATNEKLFF | TGTGCCAGTAGAACCGACAGCGCAACTAATGAAAAACTGTTTTTT
TRBD1 | TRBJ1-2 | NA | TRBV3-1/TRBV3-2 | CASSPGTAGRDGYTF | TGTGCCAGCAGCCCCGGGACAGCTGGACGGGATGGCTACACCTTC
TRBD1 | TRBJ2-7 | NA | TRBV20-1 | CSADRVNEQYF | TGCAGTGCCGACAGGGTCAACGAGCAGTACTTC
NA | TRBJ2-3 | NA | TRBV7-2 | CASSQRFAPQTDTQYF | TGTGCCAGCAGCCAACGATTCGCGCCTCAAACAGATACGCAGTATTTT
NA | TRBJ2-2 | NA | TRBV6-4 | CASSVETAGELFF | TGTGCCAGCAGTGTAGAGACTGCCGGGGAGCTGTTTTTT
NA | TRBJ1-5 | NA | TRBV27 | CASRLTGTQPQHF | TGTGCCAGCAGGCTCACAGGGACTCAGCCCCAGCATTTT
TRBD2 | TRBJ2-2 | NA | TRBV3-1/TRBV3-2 | CASSQPAGGPGELFF | TGTGCCAGCAGCCAACCAGCGGGAGGTCCCGGGGAGCTGTTTTTT
TRBD2 | TRBJ2-5 | NA | TRBV28 | CASTPGGGAVAGQETQYF | TGTGCCAGCACCCCCGGGGGGGGCGCGGTAGCGGGACAAGAGACCCAGTACTTC
NA | TRBJ2-1 | few | TRBV7-9 | CASSHGEHSYNEQFF | TGTGCCAGCAGCCACGGGGAGCACTCCTACAATGAGCAGTTCTTC
NA | TRBJ2-5 | NA | TRBV15 | CATSRAGGVVVGETQYF | TGTGCCACCAGCAGAGCCGGAGGGGTCGTAGTCGGAGAGACCCAGTACTTC
TRBD1 | TRBJ1-4 | NA | TRBV4-2 | CASSDRGSEKLFF | TGTGCCAGCAGCGACAGGGGGAGTGAAAAACTGTTTTTT
TRBD2 | TRBJ2-5 | NA | TRBV13 | CASSSLPTSGIQETQYF | TGTGCCAGCAGCTCCCTTCCCACTAGCGGGATTCAAGAGACCCAGTACTTC
TRBD1 | TRBJ2-2 | NA | TRBV28 | CASRWTGGTRELFF | TGTGCCAGCAGGTGGACAGGGGGCACCCGGGAGCTGTTTTTT
TRBD1 | TRBJ1-3 | NA | TRBV7-2 | CASSLTGAGGNTIYF | TGTGCCAGCAGCCTAACAGGGGCGGGGGGAAACACCATATATTTT
TRBD1 | TRBJ1-1 | NA | TRBV19 | CASSIAGTVNTEAFF | TGTGCCAGTAGTATAGCCGGGACAGTGAACACTGAAGCTTTCTTT
TRBD1 | TRBJ1-5 | NA | TRBV28 | CASSFADREAQPQHF | TGTGCCAGCAGTTTCGCCGACAGGGAAGCTCAGCCCCAGCATTTT
NA | TRBJ2-1 | NA | TRBV29-1 | CSVGSEQFF | TGCAGCGTTGGAAGCGAGCAGTTCTTC
TRBD2 | TRBJ2-2 | NA | TRBV7-9 | CASSLLAGTNTGELFF | TGTGCCAGCAGCTTGTTAGCGGGAACCAACACCGGGGAGCTGTTTTTT
NA | TRBJ1-5 | NA | TRBV28 | CASRGFQSHQPQHF | TGTGCCAGCCGAGGCTTTCAGTCCCATCAGCCCCAGCATTTT
NA | TRBJ1-1 | NA | TRBV5-5 | CASSSNGGGLNTEAFF | TGTGCCAGCAGCTCTAATGGCGGGGGGCTGAACACTGAAGCTTTCTTT
TRBD1 | TRBJ2-7 | NA | TRBV6-2/TRBV6-3 | CASSGTVTYEQYF | TGTGCCAGCAGCGGGACAGTAACCTACGAGCAGTACTTC
TRBD1 | TRBJ1-2 | NA | TRBV7-3 | CASSPSGTGGYGYTF | TGTGCCAGCAGCCCCAGTGGGACAGGGGGCTATGGCTACACCTTC
TRBD1 | TRBJ2-1 | NA | TRBV7-3 | CASSLMGTGAYNEQFF | TGTGCCAGCAGCTTAATGGGGACAGGGGCCTACAATGAGCAGTTCTTC
NA | TRBJ2-7 | NA | TRBV10-3 | CAISVTPYEQYF | TGTGCCATCAGTGTGACTCCCTACGAGCAGTACTTC
NA | TRBJ2-7 | once | TRBV11-3 | CASSLAGPVEQYF | TGTGCCAGCAGCTTGGCGGGACCGGTCGAGCAGTACTTC
NA | TRBJ1-1 | NA | TRBV19 | CASSIGADTEAFF | TGTGCCAGTAGTATAGGTGCGGACACTGAAGCTTTCTTT
TRBD2 | TRBJ2-5 | NA | TRBV7-9 | CASSSTPGTSGYQETQYF | TGTGCCAGCAGCTCAACTCCCGGGACTAGCGGGTACCAAGAGACCCAGTACTTC
TRBD1 | TRBJ2-2 | NA | TRBV4-3 | CANSSRTGRTGELFF | TGCGCCAACAGCTCTCGGACAGGGCGCACCGGGGAGCTGTTTTTT
TRBD1 | TRBJ1-1 | NA | TRBV6-2/TRBV6-3 | CASSYSGQGNTEAFF | TGTGCCAGCAGTTACTCGGGACAGGGGAACACTGAAGCTTTCTTT
TRBD1 | TRBJ1-6 | once | TRBV9 | CASRGGQGNSPLHF | TGTGCCAGCAGGGGGGGACAGGGGAATTCACCCCTCCACTTT
TRBD2 | TRBJ2-7 | once | TRBV3-1/TRBV3-2 | CASSRGGASGSYEQYF | TGTGCCAGCAGCCGCGGGGGGGCTAGCGGGAGCTACGAGCAGTACTTC
NA | TRBJ2-1 | NA | TRBV5-4 | CASSSDYPHEQFF | TGTGCCAGCAGCTCGGACTATCCGCATGAGCAGTTCTTC
NA | TRBJ2-3 | NA | TRBV30 | CAWSVEADPLGTDTQYF | TGTGCCTGGAGTGTAGAGGCCGACCCGCTCGGCACAGATACGCAGTATTTT
NA | TRBJ2-1 | NA | TRBV5-1 | CASSLGLAPTYNEQFF | TGCGCCAGCAGCTTGGGGTTAGCCCCCACCTACAATGAGCAGTTCTTC
TRBD2 | TRBJ2-1 | NA | TRBV11-3 | CASSLLAGVAHNEQFF | TGTGCCAGCAGCCTCTTAGCGGGAGTAGCCCACAATGAGCAGTTCTTC
NA | TRBJ2-5 | NA | TRBV19 | CASSTSGDTQYF | TGTGCCAGTAGTACTTCAGGGGATACCCAGTACTTC
NA | TRBJ1-1 | NA | TRBV18 | CASSPLGRGNTEAFF | TGTGCCAGCTCACCACTGGGCAGGGGCAACACTGAAGCTTTCTTT
TRBD1 | TRBJ1-1 | NA | TRBV30 | CAWSLRGTTEAFF | TGTGCCTGGAGCCTCAGGGGGACCACTGAAGCTTTCTTT
NA | TRBJ1-2 | NA | TRBV30 | CAWSVRGRLAGYTF | TGTGCCTGGAGTGTACGAGGACGCCTAGCGGGGTACACCTTC
TRBD2 | TRBJ2-1 | NA | TRBV19 | CASSIAGGLNEQFF | TGTGCCAGTAGTATAGCGGGGGGACTCAATGAGCAGTTCTTC
NA | TRBJ1-1 | NA | TRBV9 | CASSVGGGGTEAFF | TGTGCCAGCAGCGTAGGAGGGGGGGGCACTGAAGCTTTCTTT
NA | TRBJ2-2 | NA | TRBV6-1 | CASSDRSQGFSGTGELFF | TGTGCCAGCAGTGATAGAAGTCAGGGGTTCAGTGGCACCGGGGAGCTGTTTTTT
NA | TRBJ2-3 | NA | TRBV6-5 | CASRLQGGTDTQYF | TGTGCCAGCAGACTACAAGGGGGCACAGATACGCAGTATTTT